This T cell receptor beta chain was recorded in a study of blood T cell repertoires in COVID-19. TCRdb's copy holds only in-frame clones and misses some; the assay was immunoSEQ multiplex PCR. The top ten hold more than 5% of the sample, which has 95,000 to 100,000 clones, about 92% seen once. The origin of this receptor is a man aged 50 to 60 with active COVID-19. The sample taken for sequencing was peripheral blood.

The CDR3 loop is CASGGKGRANTEAFF. The CDR3 DNA reads TGTGCCAGCGGGGGGAAGGGACGGGCGAACACTGAAGCTTTCTTT. The chain employs TRBV6-5 and TRBJ1-1; perhaps TRBD1 as D (5 bases). Germline V gene sequence: CDR1 MNHEY, CDR2 SVGAGI. The CDR3 covers 15 residues. The V end was cut by 8 bases, the J end by 1 base, with 17 bases between.